A single sample is the source of the 9 T cell receptor beta chains below, sequenced in a study of response to subunit inactivated influenza vaccine. TCRdb redid the calling of the RT-PCR reads with MiXCR, one entry per CDR3 protein. The data hold about 700,000 distinct CDR3 sequences, with around 14% observed a single time. The sequences come from PBMCs from blood, collected approximately 15 days before vaccination. The source is a man aged 45-60 years who received an inactivated influenza vaccine.

This chain connects TRBV20-1 to TRBJ2-3, with unresolved D. CDR1 is DFQATT, CDR2 SNEGSKA, per germline (reference sequence). The ends were cut back, 5 bases at V and 2 bases at J, with 14 bases in the middle. This CDR3 comprises 14 residues. In DNA, the CDR3 is TGCAGTGCTCCCCAGAAATTCGACACAGATACGCAGTATTTT. Its protein is CSAPQKFDTDTQYF.

This clonotype was counted at least ten times. V and J are TRBV14 and TRBJ2-1, with D perhaps matching TRBD1 (5 bases). The CDR3 spans 16 residues. Per the germline V gene, CDR1 is SGHDN and CDR2 is FVKESK. V lost 0 bases to trimming and J lost 2 bases, with 11 bases between them. CDR3 region: CASSQDMWTTYNEQFF. CDR3 nucleotides: TGTGCCAGCAGCCAAGATATGTGGACAACCTACAATGAGCAGTTCTTC.

This clonotype has only a few counts. The chain recombines TRBV4-3 with TRBJ2-5; D call uncertain. V was shortened by 3 bases and J by 3 bases, with 8 bases between the two germline ends. This CDR3 region has 13 residues. Germline lookup yields CDR1 LGHNA and CDR2 YSLEER. Here the CDR3 reads CASSQRVEETQYF. In DNA, the CDR3 is TGCGCCAGCAGCCAGCGAGTGGAAGAGACCCAGTACTTC.

This clonotype showed up just a few times. The chain is built from TRBV11-1 and TRBJ2-1; 9 nucleotides align to TRBD2. Losses at the gene ends were 5 bases for V and 1 base for J; bases not matched to a gene: 18. Germline V lookup: CDR1 SGHAT, CDR2 FQDESV (reference sequence). This CDR3 is 20 amino acids long. This CDR3 is CASSPILSRASGVSYNEQFF. In nucleotides, the CDR3 is TGTGCCAGCAGCCCCATCCTGTCTCGGGCTAGCGGGGTGTCCTACAATGAGCAGTTCTTC.

This sequence joins TRBV3-1 and TRBJ2-7, with 9 positions matching TRBD2. The CDR3 is 14 residues long. V lost 1 base, J lost 7 bases, and 5 bases stayed unmatched. The germline V gene has CDR1 LGHDT and CDR2 YNNKEL (reference sequence). CDR3 residues: CASSQVPAGGEQYF. CDR3 coding DNA: TGTGCCAGCAGCCAAGTGCCAGCGGGAGGAGAGCAGTACTTC.

This chain links TRBV29-1 with TRBJ1-2; a possible D gene is TRBD1 (6 bases). The CDR3 has 11 residues. CDR1 is SQVTM, CDR2 ANQGSEA, per germline. Trimming cost V 4 bases and J 7 bases, with 10 bases left between them. In DNA, the CDR3 is TGCAGCGTTGGGGGGGCTGGTGGCTACACCTTC. The encoded protein is CSVGGAGGYTF.

This clonotype was detected a few times. The chain uses TRBV7-9 and TRBJ2-2, with unresolved D. Germline lookup yields CDR1 SEHNR and CDR2 FQNEAQ (reference sequence). V was pared by 3 bases and J by 0 bases, with 8 bases between. The CDR3 sequence is 15 residues long. Written as DNA, the CDR3 is TGTGCCAGCAGCTTGTGGGAATCGAACACCGGGGAGCTGTTTTTT. Protein product: CASSLWESNTGELFF.

This clonotype was observed a handful of times. This chain's CDR3 is CASSKHDTGELFF. The CDR3 DNA reads as TGTGCCAGCAGTAAGCATGACACCGGGGAGCTGTTTTTT. The genes are TRBV28 and TRBJ2-2; no clear D. Germline V CDR1 and CDR2: MDHEN, SYDVKM. This CDR3 spans 13 amino acids. Trimming pared 5 bases from V and 3 bases from J, leaving 7 bases between.

This clonotype turned up a few times. V gene TRBV12-3 or TRBV12-4 combines with J gene TRBJ2-1, with D uncertain. V lost 8 bases to trimming and J lost 0 bases, with 8 bases between them. This CDR3 has 13 residues. CDR3 loop: CASRISSYNEQFF. The CDR3 coding sequence is TGTGCCAGCCGAATCAGCTCCTACAATGAGCAGTTCTTC.